This TCR beta chain was sequenced during a study of T cell responses to AZD1222 COVID-19 vaccine. About this clone itself: The target antigen is unknown.

Germline lookup yields CDR1 GTSNPN and CDR2 SVGIG (reference sequence). Trimming pared 3 bases from V and 9 bases from J, leaving 12 bases between. CDR3 length: 12 amino acids. Overall study results and limits: Every sample of the repertoires postdated the peak T cell response.

The assay was immunoSEQ multiplex PCR, and TCRdb's table has in-frame clones only and misses some. This table holds 130,000 or so clones, around 89% found once. The chain links TRBV30 to TRBJ2-1; D not resolved. Here the sequenced sample was peripheral blood, taken on day 0 of MenACWY control vaccination. The TCR sequence derives from an adult in good health. The CDR3 sequence is CAWSSSVSEQFF. The CDR3 DNA reads as TGTGCCTGGAGCTCTAGTGTTTCTGAGCAGTTCTTC.